The following is a TCR beta chain sequence with its context. This sample is drawn from a study of blood T cell repertoires in COVID-19. Across the study: Whether acute or convalescent, the COVID-19 samples came from the United States, Italy and Spain. From T cells, B-cell-depleted T cells, or PBMCs came the material, which was cDNA or gDNA.

Germline values: CDR1 SGHNT, CDR2 YENEEA. This CDR3 spans 15 amino acids. Trimming left V 1 base short and J 5 bases short, with 13 bases between. Profiling relied on immunoSEQ multiplex PCR, and the TCRdb table lists in-frame clones only, not all of them. The table records about 260,000 clones, under 90% of them present only once. The chain couples TRBV11-3 to TRBJ2-3, with TRBD1 as a possible D gene (5 bases). This receptor was obtained from a man aged 25 to 45 with acute COVID-19. The specimen was PBMCs or T cells enriched from blood (not recorded which). The CDR3 loop is CASSLGEGDVDTQYF. CDR3 DNA: TGTGCCAGCAGCTTAGGGGAAGGGGATGTAGATACGCAGTATTTT.